This T cell receptor (beta chain) was identified in a study of blood T cell repertoires in COVID-19. Overall study context: The United States, Italy and Spain provided the acute and convalescent COVID-19 samples.

TCRdb keeps only in-frame clones here, not all; method: immunoSEQ multiplex PCR. The sample comprises about 94,000 clones, about four fifths of which are singletons, and roughly 6.3% rests with the top ten. Germline V lookup: CDR1 SNHLY, CDR2 FYNNEI. V lost 6 bases to trimming and J lost 1 base; unmatched junction nucleotides: 5. The CDR3 runs to 14 residues. This clone was counted a single time. The chain carries TRBV2 and TRBJ2-5; 7 nucleotides line up with TRBD1. Sequencing was performed on peripheral blood. The origin of this receptor is a man between 60 and 70 years old with acute or convalescent COVID-19. CDR3 residues: CASRYRGAQETQYF. CDR3 sequence (DNA): TGTGCCAGCAGATACAGGGGTGCCCAAGAGACCCAGTACTTC.